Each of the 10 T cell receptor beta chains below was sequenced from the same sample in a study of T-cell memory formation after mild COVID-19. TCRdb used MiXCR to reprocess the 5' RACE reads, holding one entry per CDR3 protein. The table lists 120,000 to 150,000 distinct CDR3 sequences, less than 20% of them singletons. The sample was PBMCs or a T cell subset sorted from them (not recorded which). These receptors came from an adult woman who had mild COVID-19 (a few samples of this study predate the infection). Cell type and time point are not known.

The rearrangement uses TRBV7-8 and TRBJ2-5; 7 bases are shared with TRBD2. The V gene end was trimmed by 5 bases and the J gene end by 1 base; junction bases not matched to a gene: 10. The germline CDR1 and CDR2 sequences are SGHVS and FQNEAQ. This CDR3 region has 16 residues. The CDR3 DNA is TGTGCCAGCAGCCCAGCCGTGGGAGGGATCCAAGAGACCCAGTACTTC. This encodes CASSPAVGGIQETQYF.

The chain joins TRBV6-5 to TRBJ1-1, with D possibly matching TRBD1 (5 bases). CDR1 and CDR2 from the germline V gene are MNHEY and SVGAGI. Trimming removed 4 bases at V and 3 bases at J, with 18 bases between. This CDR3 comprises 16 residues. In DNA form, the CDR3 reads TGTGCCAGCAGTTCTACGAGGGGCCGGGGGGACACTGAAGCTTTCTTT. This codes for CASSSTRGRGDTEAFF.

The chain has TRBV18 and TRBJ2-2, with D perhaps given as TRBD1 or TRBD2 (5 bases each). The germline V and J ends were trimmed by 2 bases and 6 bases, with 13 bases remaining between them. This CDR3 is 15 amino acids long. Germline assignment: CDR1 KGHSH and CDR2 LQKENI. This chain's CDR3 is CASSPWTGPAGELFF. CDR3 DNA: TGTGCCAGCTCACCATGGACGGGACCCGCCGGGGAGCTGTTTTTT.

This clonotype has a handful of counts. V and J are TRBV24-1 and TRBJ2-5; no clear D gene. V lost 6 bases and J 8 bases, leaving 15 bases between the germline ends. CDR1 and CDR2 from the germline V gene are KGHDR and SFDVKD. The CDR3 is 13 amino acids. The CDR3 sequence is CATSSRWPLTQYF. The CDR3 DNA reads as TGTGCCACCAGTAGCAGGTGGCCACTTACCCAGTACTTC.

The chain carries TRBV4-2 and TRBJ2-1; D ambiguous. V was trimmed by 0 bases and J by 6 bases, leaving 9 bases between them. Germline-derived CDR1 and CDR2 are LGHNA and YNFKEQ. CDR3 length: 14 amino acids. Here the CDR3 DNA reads TGTGCCAGCAGCCAAGATCCCAGCGTCAATGAGCAGTTCTTC. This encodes CASSQDPSVNEQFF.

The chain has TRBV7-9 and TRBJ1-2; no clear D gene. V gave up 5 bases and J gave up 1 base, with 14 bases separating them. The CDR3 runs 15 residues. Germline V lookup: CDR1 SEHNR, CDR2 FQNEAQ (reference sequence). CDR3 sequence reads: CASSRTALINYGYTF. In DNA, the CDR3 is TGTGCCAGCAGCCGGACCGCTCTGATTAACTATGGCTACACCTTC.

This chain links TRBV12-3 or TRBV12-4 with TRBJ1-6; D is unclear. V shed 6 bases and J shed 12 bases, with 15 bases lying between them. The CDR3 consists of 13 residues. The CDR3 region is CASRPYGERPLHF. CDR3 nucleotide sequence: TGTGCCAGCAGACCCTATGGGGAAAGACCCCTCCACTTT.

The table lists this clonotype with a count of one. CDR3 sequence (DNA): TGTGCCAGCAGCCCCGGGAGTGGCTACACCTTC. Its protein is CASSPGSGYTF. The V and J genes are TRBV28 and TRBJ1-2; no definite D call. The ends were cut back, 6 bases at V and 7 bases at J, with 9 bases in the middle. The CDR3 contains 11 residues. The germline V gene has CDR1 MDHEN and CDR2 SYDVKM.

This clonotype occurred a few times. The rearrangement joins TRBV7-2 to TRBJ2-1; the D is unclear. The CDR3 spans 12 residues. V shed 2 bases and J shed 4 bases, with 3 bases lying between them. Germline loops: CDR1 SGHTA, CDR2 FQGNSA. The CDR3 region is CASSLIYNEQFF. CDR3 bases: TGTGCCAGCAGCTTAATATACAATGAGCAGTTCTTC.

CDR3 sequence reads: CASSSWTASPEQYF. CDR3 in DNA: TGTGCCAGCAGTTCCTGGACAGCGTCCCCCGAGCAGTACTTC. The V and J genes are TRBV12-3 or TRBV12-4 and TRBJ2-7; TRBD1 is a possible D gene (6 bases). V lost 4 bases to trimming and J lost 6 bases, with 16 bases between them. This CDR3 contains 14 residues.